This is a list of T cell receptor beta chains from one sample in a study of T cells in Graves' hyperthyroidism and ophthalmopathy. TCRdb re-derived calls from the multiplex PCR reads in MiXCR, one entry per CDR3 protein. The sample consists of 350,000 to 400,000 distinct CDR3 sequences, 18% of them appearing once. The sample was blood. These receptors came from a man aged 18 to 29 with Graves' ophthalmopathy. The conserved cysteine and the conserved F or W are not part of the CDR3 here.

j_call	v_call	cdr3_aa
TRBJ1-2	TRBV12-3/TRBV12-4	ASNRDLYGYT
TRBJ2-7	TRBV28	ASSLSDTDYEQY
TRBJ1-1	TRBV7-8	ASSFGPHTEAF
TRBJ2-3	TRBV4-1	ASSQESGWREIHTQY
TRBJ2-5	TRBV13	ASSSNLGGVTGTQY
TRBJ1-2	TRBV7-9	ASSLAGQGAIGYT
TRBJ2-7	TRBV18	ASSQSGGFPYEQY
TRBJ2-2	TRBV27	ASSLSLLNTGELF
TRBJ1-2	TRBV15	ATSRDHQGDGYT
TRBJ1-2	TRBV7-8	ASTLGEGTAIMYHGYT
TRBJ2-5	TRBV6-2/TRBV6-3	ASSSGTEQETQY
TRBJ2-3	TRBV19	ASNMGRGADTQY
TRBJ2-7	TRBV15	ATSRDRDTPSYEQY
TRBJ2-1	TRBV6-8	ASSFSGNTGFEQF
TRBJ2-2	TRBV2	ASSEPTYNTGELF
TRBJ2-3	TRBV6-2/TRBV6-3	ASSYGGSTSTDTQY
TRBJ2-1	TRBV12-5	ASSTSGTYNEQF
TRBJ2-1	TRBV7-9	ASSSNYEQASGSFHNEQF
TRBJ2-5	TRBV9	ASSGNIRPGQGAEETQY
TRBJ1-3	TRBV13	ASTHRQIFENTIY
TRBJ2-1	TRBV20-1	SAPPSGGAPNEQF
TRBJ1-1	TRBV3-1	ASSQVGEAF
TRBJ1-2	TRBV9	ASSGGQGPYGYT
TRBJ2-5	TRBV12-3/TRBV12-4	ASTRLAGGRETQY
TRBJ2-2	TRBV28	ASGRENTGELF
TRBJ1-5	TRBV10-3	AISPGDSNQPQH
TRBJ1-1	TRBV7-2	ASSASGTGDAF
TRBJ2-2	TRBV18	ASSPRDGYTGELF
TRBJ2-7	TRBV3-1	ASSQSPSPYEQY
TRBJ2-1	TRBV5-1	ASSLEGPGAQNEQF
TRBJ1-2	TRBV19	ASSSPGQGAAGYT
TRBJ1-3	TRBV7-6	ASSLEGGGNTIY
TRBJ2-7	TRBV7-8	ASSPRRGGAYEQY
TRBJ2-1	TRBV12-3/TRBV12-4	ASRPGQDGNEQF
TRBJ2-3	TRBV5-1	ASSRSSGGADTDTQY
TRBJ2-3	TRBV2	ASNKRTSTDTQY
TRBJ1-1	TRBV28	ASRGISGGTEAF
TRBJ2-3	TRBV5-5	ASSRILALTSGADTQY
TRBJ1-1	TRBV12-5	ASGFGGIGTEAF
TRBJ1-2	TRBV5-1	ASSLNRDKLGYT
TRBJ1-2	TRBV12-3/TRBV12-4	ASSLQAFSGYT
TRBJ2-3	TRBV12-3/TRBV12-4	ASNRVVAGSSTDTQY
TRBJ1-1	TRBV11-2	ASSLASRLNTEAF
TRBJ2-5	TRBV20-1	SAPGLAGAFSLQETQY
TRBJ1-3	TRBV18	ASSRLDIDTIY
TRBJ2-7	TRBV10-3	AIGQDRDGYEQY
TRBJ1-1	TRBV6-2/TRBV6-3	ASSYGVLGMNTEAF
TRBJ2-1	TRBV11-3	ASSLEGPSGGRGEQF
TRBJ2-5	TRBV7-9	ASSLGLAGGRETQY
TRBJ1-2	TRBV28	ASSSGGQT
TRBJ1-2	TRBV3-1	ASSQARGDGYT
TRBJ1-1	TRBV9	ASSVSPGRDTEAF
TRBJ2-5	TRBV11-3	ASSDRDAQETQY